These 29 T cell receptor beta chains originate from one sample sequenced in a study of cytomegalovirus exposure and HLA in healthy donors. Assay used: immunoSEQ multiplex PCR; TCRdb lists only in-frame clones, some missing. Of 100,000 to 150,000 clones detected, around 90% appear once; the ten largest clones hold about 2.1%. The sequenced sample was PBMCs. These receptors originate from a woman aged 18-29 years in good health and CMV-seronegative.

The chain uses TRBV19 and TRBJ2-5; D is possibly TRBD1 (5 bases). The CDR3 consists of 15 residues. The germline V gene has CDR1 LNHDA and CDR2 SQIVND (reference sequence). V lost 3 bases and J lost 5, with 16 bases in between. CDR3 amino acids: CASSMGLGIRETQYF. DNA of the CDR3: TGTGCCAGTAGTATGGGGCTGGGTATTCGGGAGACCCAGTACTTC.

This clone was recorded once. The gene calls are TRBV7-9 and TRBJ2-7; tentative D call: TRBD2 (5 bases). V lost 4 bases and J lost 7, with 23 bases in between. The CDR3 covers 16 residues. CDR1 SEHNR and CDR2 FQNEAQ come from the germline V gene (reference sequence). The CDR3: CASSSTRVEPYVEQYF. In nucleotides, the CDR3 is TGTGCCAGCAGCTCGACGAGGGTTGAACCATATGTAGAGCAGTACTTC.

This chain uses TRBV7-3 with TRBJ2-7, with TRBD2 matching over 10 bases. The J segment lost 6 bases and the V segment lost 2 bases, leaving 10 bases of the junction unmatched. Germline lookup yields CDR1 SGHTA and CDR2 FQGTGA. The CDR3 totals 16 residues. The CDR3: CASSLLAGAILGEQYF. The CDR3 coding sequence is TGTGCCAGCAGCTTACTAGCGGGGGCGATCCTGGGCGAGCAGTACTTC.

This chain uses TRBV6-5 with TRBJ2-7; 10 nucleotides agree with TRBD1. The germline CDR1 and CDR2 sequences are MNHEY and SVGAGI. This CDR3 has 14 amino acids. Losses at the gene ends were 4 bases for V and 3 bases for J; bases not matched to a gene: 3. This CDR3 reads CASSWGTGDYEQYF. In nucleotides, the CDR3 is TGTGCCAGCAGTTGGGGGACAGGGGACTACGAGCAGTACTTC.

The gene calls are TRBV7-2 and TRBJ2-1; 8 positions match TRBD2. J was trimmed by 6 bases and V by 5 bases; bases with no gene match: 12. CDR3 length: 16 amino acids. Germline V gene sequence: CDR1 SGHTA, CDR2 FQGNSA. The CDR3 sequence is CASSRSPSGRLNEQFF. The CDR3 coding sequence is TGTGCCAGCAGCCGAAGCCCCAGCGGGAGACTCAATGAGCAGTTCTTC. Full variable domain (remainder filled in from reference TRBV7-2 and TRBJ2-1): GAGVSQSPSNKVTEKGKDVELRCDPISGHTALYWYRQSLGQGLEFLIYFQGNSAPDKSGLPSDRFSAERTGGSVSTLTIQRTQQEDSAVYLCASSRSPSGRLNEQFFGPGTRLTVL.

The chain uses TRBV30 and TRBJ2-1; perhaps TRBD2 as D (6 bases). The germline V and J ends were trimmed by 2 bases and 3 bases, with 17 bases remaining between them. Per the germline V gene, CDR1 is GTSNPN and CDR2 is SVGIG (reference sequence). This CDR3 spans 16 amino acids. The CDR3 nucleotides are TGTGCCTGGAGTCCCACGGGACTGCCTTACTACAATGAGCAGTTCTTC. The encoded protein is CAWSPTGLPYYNEQFF. Looking up the rest from reference TRBV30 and TRBJ2-1 gives the full variable domain: SQTIHQWPATLVQPVGSPLSLECTVEGTSNPNLYWYRQAAGRGLQLLFYSVGIGQISSEVPQNLSASRPQDRQFILSSKKLLLSDSGFYLCAWSPTGLPYYNEQFFGPGTRLTVL.

This chain uses TRBV15 with TRBJ1-5, with D perhaps matching TRBD1 (5 bases). CDR3 length equals 13 residues. Germline V gene data show CDR1 as LNHNV and CDR2 as YYDKDF (reference sequence). V lost 5 bases, J lost 7 bases, and 12 bases lay in between. The CDR3 DNA reads as TGTGCCACCAGCGGTGCGGGGGAACAGCCCCAGCATTTT. Translation gives CATSGAGEQPQHF.

The chain combines TRBV5-1 with TRBJ1-1, with 8 bases fitting TRBD1. CDR3 length: 16 residues. The V segment lost 4 bases and the J segment 4 bases; nucleotides outside the gene matches: 12. Germline CDR1 reads SGHRS; CDR2 reads YFSETQ. The CDR3 bases are TGCGCCAGCAGCGTCGACAGGGGAGTGGTGATCACTGAAGCTTTCTTT. This codes for CASSVDRGVVITEAFF.

This rearrangement joins TRBV2 to TRBJ2-7, with TRBD1 matching 7 bases. After removal of 4 bases from V and 1 base from J, the junction contained 10 bases not matched to a gene. CDR1 SNHLY and CDR2 FYNNEI come from the germline V gene. The CDR3 loop spans 16 amino acids. CDR3 in amino acids: CASSAPGDSRSYEQYF. Here the CDR3 DNA reads TGTGCCAGCAGTGCACCCGGGGACAGTAGATCCTACGAGCAGTACTTC.

The genes are TRBV14 and TRBJ1-1, with D possibly matching TRBD1 (6 bases). Germline CDR1 SGHDN, CDR2 FVKESK. CDR3 length: 17 residues. The germline V and J ends were trimmed by 0 bases and 1 base, with 15 bases remaining between them. CDR3 protein: CASSQDKLGAWNTEAFF. The CDR3 nucleotides read TGTGCCAGCAGCCAAGATAAACTGGGGGCCTGGAACACTGAAGCTTTCTTT.

The chain carries TRBV7-2 and TRBJ2-2, with 11 nucleotides matching TRBD2. The CDR3 extends over 15 amino acids. With V trimmed by 6 bases and J by 5 bases, 5 bases remained unmatched. CDR1 SGHTA and CDR2 FQGNSA come from the germline V gene. In DNA form, the CDR3 reads TGTGCCAGCAGAGTAGCGGGGGGGCTTACCGGGGAGCTGTTTTTT. It specifies CASRVAGGLTGELFF.

Only one count was recorded for this clone. The genes are TRBV12-5 and TRBJ1-5, with D unresolved. The germline V gene has CDR1 LGHNT and CDR2 FRNRAP. The CDR3 has 14 amino acids. The V and J ends lost 5 bases and 0 bases respectively, with 8 bases between them. DNA of the CDR3: TGTGCTAGTGGTCCCGGGGATAGCAATCAGCCCCAGCATTTT. It specifies CASGPGDSNQPQHF. Looking up the rest from reference TRBV12-5 and TRBJ1-5 gives the full variable domain: DARVTQTPRHKVTEMGQEVTMRCQPILGHNTVFWYRQTMMQGLELLAYFRNRAPLDDSGMPKDRFSAEMPDATLATLKIQPSEPRDSAVYFCASGPGDSNQPQHFGDGTRLSIL.

The V gene is TRBV2, the J gene TRBJ2-1; D uncertain. V was shortened by 3 bases and J by 1 base, with 31 bases between the two germline ends. The CDR3 length is 22 residues. Germline V lookup: CDR1 SNHLY, CDR2 FYNNEI. CDR3 DNA: TGTGCCAGCAGTGATCCAGCACTCCTCATCTCCCCGACTTGGCGATCCTACAATGAGCAGTTCTTC. Translating gives CASSDPALLISPTWRSYNEQFF.

This chain uses TRBV30 with TRBJ2-3; possibly TRBD1 for D (6 bases). V was shortened by 8 bases and J by 0 bases, with 12 bases between the two germline ends. Germline-derived CDR1 and CDR2 are GTSNPN and SVGIG (reference sequence). The CDR3 consists of 13 residues. This CDR3 is CALRTASTDTQYF. In DNA form, the CDR3 reads TGTGCCCTTAGGACAGCTAGCACAGATACGCAGTATTTT.

The genes are TRBV5-1 and TRBJ2-1; 8 bases line up with TRBD2. V trimming: 0 bases; J trimming: 11 bases; junction bases outside the gene matches: 10. The CDR3 length is 15 residues. Germline V gives CDR1 SGHRS, CDR2 YFSETQ. CDR3 sequence (DNA): TGCGCCAGCAGCTTGGATGTCGGGGGGGCTTATAAGCAGTTCTTC. This translates into CASSLDVGGAYKQFF.

The chain carries TRBV18 and TRBJ1-2, with a weak D call TRBD1 (5 bases). CDR1 KGHSH and CDR2 LQKENI come from the germline V gene. The CDR3 sequence is 14 residues long. V was shortened by 3 bases and J by 7 bases, with 15 bases between the two germline ends. In nucleotides, the CDR3 is TGTGCCAGCTCACCCTTTGCAGGGAACAGTGGCTACACCTTC. Its protein product is CASSPFAGNSGYTF.

The chain links TRBV30 to TRBJ1-3; the match to TRBD1 covers 8 bases. With V trimmed by 5 bases and J by 2 bases, 8 bases remained unmatched. Per germline, CDR1 GTSNPN and CDR2 SVGIG (reference sequence). The CDR3 is made up of 15 amino acids. The CDR3 spells CAWEQGDAAGNTIYF. The CDR3 coding sequence is TGTGCCTGGGAACAGGGGGACGCTGCTGGAAACACCATATATTTT.

This chain uses TRBV2 with TRBJ1-6; TRBD1 agrees at 8 bases. Germline CDR1 and CDR2: SNHLY and FYNNEI. The CDR3 contains 19 residues. V was pared by 6 bases and J by 7 bases, with 20 bases of the junction left unmatched. CDR3 loop: CASRLLGQGSQIPNSPLHF. CDR3 coding DNA: TGTGCCAGCAGGCTTCTCGGACAGGGATCACAAATTCCGAATTCACCCCTCCACTTT.

The gene calls are TRBV18 and TRBJ1-1, with D maybe TRBD1 (6 bases). Trimming left V 3 bases short and J 4 bases short, with 15 bases between. The CDR3 runs 15 residues. Germline assignment: CDR1 KGHSH and CDR2 LQKENI. In DNA, the CDR3 is TGTGCCAGCTCACCCAAACAAAAACAGGGCACTGAAGCTTTCTTT. Encoded protein: CASSPKQKQGTEAFF.

The genes are TRBV11-1 and TRBJ2-5; 7 nucleotides align to TRBD2. In germline, CDR1 is SGHAT, CDR2 FQDESV (reference sequence). V gave up 5 bases and J gave up 0 bases; unmatched junction bases: 9. The CDR3 loop spans 16 amino acids. CDR3 protein: CASSPRTRRYQETQYF. The CDR3, as DNA: TGTGCCAGCAGCCCCCGGACTAGGAGGTACCAAGAGACCCAGTACTTC.

The chain links TRBV7-2 to TRBJ1-5, with D possibly being TRBD1 (5 bases). The CDR3 consists of 13 residues. CDR1 SGHTA and CDR2 FQGNSA come from the germline V gene. Trimming left V 5 bases short and J 6 bases short, with 11 bases between. The CDR3 sequence: CASSLSGGQPQHF. The DNA of the CDR3 is TGTGCCAGCAGCCTCTCGGGGGGTCAGCCCCAGCATTTT.

V is TRBV19 and J is TRBJ1-2; maybe TRBD1 (5 bases). V lost 3 bases, J lost 2 bases, and 10 bases lay in between. This CDR3 is built from 14 residues. Germline V gene sequence: CDR1 LNHDA, CDR2 SQIVND (reference sequence). The CDR3 nucleotides are TGTGCCAGTAGTATCGGGGGACGGAACTATGGCTACACCTTC. It yields the protein CASSIGGRNYGYTF.

The CDR3 sequence is CASSLEFRDSNEQFF. The CDR3 bases are TGCGCCAGCAGCTTGGAGTTTCGGGACTCTAATGAGCAGTTCTTC. V and J are TRBV5-1 and TRBJ2-1; TRBD2 might be the D (6 bases). The V end was cut by 0 bases, the J end by 7 bases, with 14 bases between. The CDR3 runs 15 residues. Germline CDR1 and CDR2: SGHRS and YFSETQ.

V is TRBV4-1 and J is TRBJ2-7, with 9 bases aligning to TRBD1. This CDR3 has 14 residues. With 4 bases clipped from V and 3 bases from J, the junction kept 4 bases outside the gene matches. Germline lookup yields CDR1 MGHRA and CDR2 YSYEKL. The CDR3 DNA reads TGCGCCAGCAGCCGACAGGGGGATAGCTACGAGCAGTACTTC. This gives the protein CASSRQGDSYEQYF.

This clone was seen only a few times. The germline gene is not matched at one end of the junction; a read error may be the cause. V is TRBV7-7 and J is TRBJ2-7, with no clear D. CDR1 is SSHAT and CDR2 is FNYEAQ in the germline V gene (reference sequence). There are 13 residues in the CDR3. CDR3 in DNA: TGTGCTAGCAGCTTATTCCTAGGTTACGAGCAGTACTTC. It yields the protein CASSLFLGYEQYF. Full variable domain (rest looked up from reference TRBV7-7 and TRBJ2-7): GAGVSQSPRYKVTKRGQDVTLRCDPISSHATLYWYQQALGQGPEFLTYFNYEAQPDKSGLPSDRFSAERPEGSISTLTIQRTEQRDSAMYRCASSLFLGYEQYFGPGTRLTVT.

This clone has only one observation. V is TRBV4-1 and J is TRBJ1-4, with 8 positions matching TRBD1. The germline CDR1 and CDR2 sequences are MGHRA and YSYEKL. This CDR3 comprises 18 residues. V gave up 0 bases and J gave up 0 bases; unmatched junction bases: 6. In DNA form, the CDR3 reads TGCGCCAGCAGCCAAGAGCTCAGGGGGCGTCCAACTAATGAAAAACTGTTTTTT. Translating it yields CASSQELRGRPTNEKLFF.

The rearrangement joins TRBV28 to TRBJ2-1; 7 nucleotides agree with TRBD2. The germline V gene has CDR1 MDHEN and CDR2 SYDVKM. The ends lost 2 bases at V and 0 bases at J; junction bases unmatched: 1. The CDR3 is 15 amino acids. CDR3 amino acids: CASSLGGSSYNEQFF. CDR3 in DNA: TGTGCCAGCAGTTTAGGCGGGAGCTCCTACAATGAGCAGTTCTTC.

V is TRBV5-3 and J is TRBJ2-2; D is undetermined. TRBV5-3 is an ORF, and what it does is uncertain. The CDR3 spans 11 residues. The V end was cut by 4 bases, the J end by 5 bases, with 3 bases between. CDR3 sequence reads: CARSRTGELFF. CDR3 DNA sequence: TGTGCCAGAAGCCGGACCGGGGAGCTGTTTTTT.

CDR3 amino acids: CASSPLGGANTEAFF. CDR3 coding DNA: TGTGCCAGTAGTCCCCTAGGGGGGGCGAACACTGAAGCTTTCTTT. The chain uses TRBV19 and TRBJ1-1; possibly TRBD1 for D (6 bases). The CDR3 runs to 15 residues. The V end lost 5 bases, the J end lost 1 base, and 14 bases lay between the germline ends. Germline loops: CDR1 LNHDA, CDR2 SQIVND (reference sequence).